This passage covers 5 T cell receptor beta chains from one sample sequenced in a study of human T cells and chemical hapten exposure. From the RACE reads, TCRdb called clonotypes with MiXCR, one entry per CDR3 protein. In the table there are about 84,000 distinct CDR3 sequences, about 10% of which are singletons. The time point: patch test 3, about 24 weeks after DPC sensitization. As to treatment: therapeutic diphenylcyclopropenone sensitization with weekly scalp DPC. Sequenced material: whole blood, taken in connection with sensitization to the hapten diphenylcyclopropenone (DPC). All receptors come from a woman in her forties or fifties with alopecia areata. Some clones in this sample may be carry-over from other donors' samples.

This chain uses TRBV4-2 with TRBJ1-1; 7 bases are shared with TRBD1. This CDR3 comprises 14 residues. Germline V CDR1 and CDR2: LGHNA, YNFKEQ. Trimming took 3 bases from V and 12 from J; bases not matched to a gene: 13. The CDR3 reads CASSHALGQGETFF. CDR3 coding DNA: TGTGCCAGCAGCCATGCCCTAGGGCAGGGGGAGACTTTCTTT.

This clonotype appeared many times. V is TRBV6-1 and J is TRBJ1-5; D not certain. The CDR3 totals 13 residues. Germline V gives CDR1 MNHNS, CDR2 SASEGT. The V and J ends lost 6 bases and 3 bases respectively, with 9 bases between them. The CDR3 DNA follows: TGTGCCAGCAGACTGATTCCCAATCAGCCCCAGCATTTT. Its translation: CASRLIPNQPQHF.

V is TRBV28 and J is TRBJ2-1, with 12 positions matching TRBD2. Germline V gene lookup returns CDR1 MDHEN and CDR2 SYDVKM. Trimming removed 6 bases from V and 4 bases from J; junction bases left unmatched: 4. This CDR3 region has 15 residues. CDR3 sequence: CASSPSGRVYNEQFF. The CDR3 region has the DNA TGTGCCAGCAGCCCTAGCGGGAGGGTATACAATGAGCAGTTCTTC.

The sample holds many counts of this clonotype. The rearrangement links TRBV6-6 to TRBJ2-4; 16 nucleotides align to TRBD2. CDR3 length equals 19 residues. Per the germline V gene, CDR1 is MNHNY and CDR2 is SVGAGI (reference sequence). J gave up 3 bases and V 2 bases, and 7 bases lay outside the gene matches. CDR3 sequence (DNA): TGTGCCAGCAGTTACCCGGGACTAGCGGGAGGGGCTGGCAAAAACATTCAGTACTTC. Translation: CASSYPGLAGGAGKNIQYF.

The V and J genes are TRBV10-3 and TRBJ1-1, with D perhaps TRBD1 (5 bases). This CDR3 spans 15 amino acids. Germline CDR1 reads ENHRY; CDR2 reads SYGVKD. Trimming removed 2 bases at V and 1 base at J, with 11 bases between. The CDR3: CAISEDTGPNTEAFF. The CDR3 nucleotides are TGTGCCATCAGTGAGGATACAGGACCGAACACTGAAGCTTTCTTT.